The 26 T cell receptor beta chains in this list originate from one sample, sequenced in a study of blood T cell repertoires in COVID-19 (TCRdb year 2020). The library was produced with the immunoSEQ multiplex PCR assay. TCRdb limited this immuneACCESS table to in-frame rearrangements with V and J called. A share of clones is missing; checked studies link under half to unresolved V genes, and the rest is unexplained. This sample gives about 130,000 clones in total; approximately 84% of them show up just once. Under 2.5% of the sample lies in the top ten. The sample taken for sequencing was peripheral blood. These receptors were obtained from a man between 65 and 79 years old with acute or convalescent COVID-19.

The CDR3 sequence: CASSLERTSGQETQYF. The CDR3, as DNA: TGTGCCAGCAGCTTAGAAAGGACTAGCGGACAAGAGACCCAGTACTTC. This rearrangement joins TRBV7-6 to TRBJ2-5; 10 bases are shared with TRBD2. Trimming removed 1 base from V and 2 bases from J; junction bases left unmatched: 4. Germline CDR1 is SGHVS and CDR2 is FNYEAQ. The CDR3 extends over 16 amino acids.

The chain links TRBV10-3 to TRBJ1-1, with D maybe TRBD1 (5 bases). Germline V lookup: CDR1 ENHRY, CDR2 SYGVKD. This CDR3 has 15 amino acids. The V and J ends lost 2 bases and 0 bases respectively, with 10 bases between them. The CDR3 region has the DNA TGTGCCATCAGTGAGCGGACAAATATGAACACTGAAGCTTTCTTT. This codes for CAISERTNMNTEAFF.

This clone came up once. V usage is TRBV27 and J usage is TRBJ2-3, with TRBD2 identical over 11 bases. The CDR3 contains 17 residues. J lost 2 bases, V lost 3 bases, and 7 bases had no gene match. Germline V CDR1 and CDR2: MNHEY, SMNVEV (reference sequence). The CDR3: CASSLFGLAGYTDTQYF. CDR3 nucleotide sequence: TGTGCCAGCAGTTTGTTCGGACTAGCGGGTTACACAGATACGCAGTATTTT.

DNA of the CDR3: TGTGCTAGTGGTTTGAGCCCTTCTAGGATCACCGGGGAGCTGTTTTTT. Amino acids: CASGLSPSRITGELFF. This chain uses TRBV12-5 with TRBJ2-2; D gene unclear. This CDR3 has 16 amino acids. Germline V gene lookup returns CDR1 LGHNT and CDR2 FRNRAP. Trimming removed 2 bases from V and 4 bases from J, with 14 bases in between.

The chain uses TRBV7-2 and TRBJ1-2; the D is unclear. Trimming removed 6 bases at V and 6 bases at J, with 17 bases between. The CDR3 is made up of 14 amino acids. The germline CDR1 and CDR2 sequences are SGHTA and FQGNSA. CDR3 region: CASSPNRGLDGYTF. CDR3 DNA: TGTGCCAGCAGTCCGAATCGGGGTCTCGATGGCTACACCTTC.

The chain joins TRBV9 to TRBJ2-1; 9 bases align to TRBD2. Germline V CDR1 and CDR2: SGDLS, YYNGEE. Unmatched junction bases numbered 12, after V lost 6 bases and J lost 5 bases. The CDR3 covers 16 residues. The CDR3 region has the DNA TGTGCCAGCATCTCGCGGAGCGGGGGGTGGAACAATGAGCAGTTCTTC. Its protein is CASISRSGGWNNEQFF.

This clone appeared once. The chain combines TRBV3-1 (or the pseudogene TRBV3-2) with TRBJ2-3; 10 bases line up with TRBD1. The ends lost 1 base at V and 4 bases at J; junction bases unmatched: 5. From germline, CDR1 is LGHDT and CDR2 YNNKEL (reference sequence). This CDR3 has 16 amino acids. In nucleotides, the CDR3 is TGTGCCAGCAGCCAAGGGGGGACAGGGGTTGCAGATACGCAGTATTTT. Its protein is CASSQGGTGVADTQYF.

The rearrangement uses TRBV5-1 and TRBJ2-7; D possibly corresponds to TRBD1 (6 bases). With 5 bases removed from V and 3 bases from J, the gap between germline ends came to 21 bases. This CDR3 comprises 16 residues. Per germline, CDR1 SGHRS and CDR2 YFSETQ. The CDR3 region has the DNA TGCGCCAGCAGAAGGGATACAGGGAAGGATAGCTACGAGCAGTACTTC. Encoded protein: CASRRDTGKDSYEQYF. The full variable domain, rest sourced from reference TRBV5-1 and TRBJ2-7, is KAGVTQTPRYLIKTRGQQVTLSCSPISGHRSVSWYQQTPGQGLQFLFEYFSETQRNKGNFPGRFSGRQFSNSRSEMNVSTLELGDSALYLCASRRDTGKDSYEQYFGPGTRLTVT.

The V and J genes are TRBV29-1 and TRBJ1-2; TRBD1 matches at 7 bases. This CDR3 is 14 amino acids long. Looked up from germline, CDR1 is SQVTM and CDR2 is ANQGSEA. Trimming cost V 1 base and J 8 bases; bases outside gene matches: 10. The CDR3 DNA reads TGCAGCGTTGAAGTTGGTCAGGGGGAAAGGGGCTACACCTTC. This translates into CSVEVGQGERGYTF.

V gene TRBV15 combines with J gene TRBJ1-2; D perhaps matches TRBD1 (6 bases). V shed 6 bases and J shed 0 bases, with 17 bases lying between them. CDR3 size: 16 residues. Germline assignment: CDR1 LNHNV and CDR2 YYDKDF (reference sequence). CDR3 nucleotides: TGTGCCACCAGGTCGTCAGGGGTTTCGGCTAACTATGGCTACACCTTC. This codes for CATRSSGVSANYGYTF.

CDR3 coding DNA: TGTGCCAGCAGTTCGACAGGGGCCCTATACAATGAGCAGTTCTTC. Its translation: CASSSTGALYNEQFF. V usage is TRBV6-5 and J usage is TRBJ2-1; TRBD1 agrees at 8 bases. From germline, CDR1 is MNHEY and CDR2 SVGAGI. The junction had 6 bases not matched to a gene; V was cut back by 4 bases and J by 4 bases. The CDR3 spans 15 residues.

The sample holds many counts of this clone. The chain has TRBV15 and TRBJ2-1; TRBD2 agrees at 11 bases. The trim removed 0 bases at V and 3 bases at J, leaving 4 bases unmatched. This CDR3 region has 17 residues. Germline V CDR1 and CDR2: LNHNV, YYDKDF (reference sequence). The chain's CDR3 is CATSRDPSGGFYNEQFF. The CDR3 bases are TGTGCCACCAGCAGAGATCCTAGCGGGGGGTTCTACAATGAGCAGTTCTTC.

The chain uses TRBV18 and TRBJ1-2; the match to TRBD1 covers 7 bases. The CDR3 length is 12 residues. CDR1 and CDR2 from the germline V gene are KGHSH and LQKENI. V trimming: 4 bases; J trimming: 6 bases; junction bases outside the gene matches: 2. Written as DNA, the CDR3 is TGTGCCAGCTCACTACAGGGGAATGGCTACACCTTC. This gives the protein CASSLQGNGYTF.

This clone was recorded at least ten times. The chain couples TRBV9 to TRBJ2-1; TRBD1 matches 7 bases. The CDR3 has 14 residues. J lost 5 bases, V lost 3 bases, and 5 bases had no gene match. From germline, CDR1 is SGDLS and CDR2 YYNGEE. CDR3 DNA: TGTGCCAGCAGCGCCTGGACAGGCCACAATGAGCAGTTCTTC. Its protein is CASSAWTGHNEQFF.

V gene TRBV7-2 combines with J gene TRBJ2-1; 9 positions match TRBD1. The CDR3 consists of 16 residues. J lost 3 bases, V lost 2 bases, and 5 bases had no gene match. Germline V gene lookup returns CDR1 SGHTA and CDR2 FQGNSA. In DNA form, the CDR3 reads TGTGCCAGCAGCTTATCAGGGACAGGGAGCTACAATGAGCAGTTCTTC. Residues: CASSLSGTGSYNEQFF. The entire variable domain, with the rest obtained from reference TRBV7-2 and TRBJ2-1, is as follows: GAGVSQSPSNKVTEKGKDVELRCDPISGHTALYWYRQSLGQGLEFLIYFQGNSAPDKSGLPSDRFSAERTGGSVSTLTIQRTQQEDSAVYLCASSLSGTGSYNEQFFGPGTRLTVL.

V and J are TRBV5-1 and TRBJ2-7; 9 nucleotides agree with TRBD1. The CDR3 has 14 residues. Germline values: CDR1 SGHRS, CDR2 YFSETQ. The J segment lost 7 bases and the V segment lost 4 bases, leaving 9 bases of the junction unmatched. CDR3 in amino acids: CASSPGQGPEEQYF. For the CDR3, the DNA is TGCGCCAGCAGCCCGGGACAGGGCCCAGAAGAGCAGTACTTC.

The chain joins TRBV19 to TRBJ2-5, with 8 bases matching TRBD2. CDR1 is LNHDA and CDR2 is SQIVND in the germline V gene (reference sequence). Germline trimming cut 6 bases from V and 1 base from J; bases unmatched to any gene: 1. The CDR3 length is 13 residues. The CDR3 loop reads CASRRGGQETQYF. The CDR3 DNA reads as TGTGCCAGTAGACGGGGGGGCCAAGAGACCCAGTACTTC.

The gene calls are TRBV5-4 and TRBJ1-2, with 7 positions matching TRBD1. The CDR3 has 16 amino acids. The V and J ends lost 5 bases and 4 bases, in that order; junction bases with no gene match: 14. CDR1 SGHNT and CDR2 YYREEE come from the germline V gene (reference sequence). CDR3 residues: CASSSLQGTKSYGYTF. The CDR3, as DNA: TGTGCCAGCAGTTCGCTACAGGGGACCAAAAGCTATGGCTACACCTTC.

This chain links TRBV11-3 with TRBJ2-7; 10 nucleotides agree with TRBD1. The germline gives CDR1 SGHNT, CDR2 YENEEA. V gave up 5 bases and J gave up 5 bases; unmatched junction bases: 6. This CDR3 comprises 14 residues. In nucleotides, the CDR3 is TGTGCCAGCAGCGCCCGAGGACAGGGGGACGAGCAGTACTTC. Its protein product is CASSARGQGDEQYF.

The rearrangement links TRBV5-1 to TRBJ1-3; no reliable D call. CDR1 and CDR2 from the germline V gene are SGHRS and YFSETQ. The CDR3 runs to 13 residues. Trimming cost V 4 bases and J 0 bases, with 5 bases left between them. The chain's CDR3 is CASSLYSGNTIYF. Here the CDR3 DNA reads TGCGCCAGCAGCCTATACTCTGGAAACACCATATATTTT.

This clone was seen a few times. The chain uses TRBV3-1 (or the pseudogene TRBV3-2) and TRBJ1-6; D is possibly TRBD1 (6 bases). The CDR3 loop spans 17 amino acids. Trimming pared 0 bases from V and 10 bases from J, leaving 19 bases between. Germline loops: CDR1 LGHDT, CDR2 YNNKEL (reference sequence). The CDR3 sequence: CASSQDWVDRGDSPLHF. The CDR3 DNA reads TGTGCCAGCAGCCAAGATTGGGTGGACAGAGGGGACTCACCCCTCCACTTT.

The V and J genes are TRBV5-1 and TRBJ2-3, with TRBD2 matching 9 bases. The trim removed 1 base at V and 5 bases at J, leaving 8 bases unmatched. The germline CDR1 and CDR2 sequences are SGHRS and YFSETQ. The CDR3 covers 16 residues. The chain's CDR3 is CASSLQGGGAVDTQYF. CDR3 bases: TGCGCCAGCAGCTTGCAAGGCGGGGGGGCCGTAGATACGCAGTATTTT.

The chain carries TRBV19 and TRBJ1-6, with 9 positions matching TRBD1. Trimming took 6 bases from V and 5 from J; bases not matched to a gene: 8. Germline CDR1 LNHDA, CDR2 SQIVND (reference sequence). The CDR3 extends over 16 amino acids. For the CDR3, the DNA is TGTGCCAGTAGAGGCCGACAGGGGGGTGATAATTCACCCCTCCACTTT. This encodes CASRGRQGGDNSPLHF.

The chain employs TRBV5-5 and TRBJ2-2, with 10 nucleotides matching TRBD1. Germline values: CDR1 SGHKS, CDR2 YYEKEE (reference sequence). The CDR3 runs 17 residues. V trimming: 0 bases; J trimming: 9 bases; junction bases outside the gene matches: 11. The CDR3 is CASSLVLADRGARELFF. In DNA, the CDR3 is TGTGCCAGCAGCTTGGTTCTGGCGGACAGGGGGGCGCGGGAGCTGTTTTTT.

The V and J genes are TRBV5-1 and TRBJ2-5, with TRBD1 as a possible D gene (5 bases). In germline, CDR1 is SGHRS, CDR2 YFSETQ. The CDR3 contains 14 residues. The V gene lost 3 bases and the J gene lost 3 bases, with 12 bases spanning the gap. The CDR3 DNA reads TGCGCCAGCAGCTGGGCTGGGGCCGAAGAGACCCAGTACTTC. It specifies CASSWAGAEETQYF.

This rearrangement joins TRBV11-2 to TRBJ2-7; D not resolved. The germline gives CDR1 SGHAT, CDR2 FQNNGV. The CDR3 length is 16 residues. V was shortened by 1 base and J by 1 base, with 14 bases between the two germline ends. The CDR3 sequence: CASSLGPGSASYEQYF. DNA of the CDR3: TGTGCCAGCAGCTTAGGGCCCGGGTCGGCGTCCTACGAGCAGTACTTC.